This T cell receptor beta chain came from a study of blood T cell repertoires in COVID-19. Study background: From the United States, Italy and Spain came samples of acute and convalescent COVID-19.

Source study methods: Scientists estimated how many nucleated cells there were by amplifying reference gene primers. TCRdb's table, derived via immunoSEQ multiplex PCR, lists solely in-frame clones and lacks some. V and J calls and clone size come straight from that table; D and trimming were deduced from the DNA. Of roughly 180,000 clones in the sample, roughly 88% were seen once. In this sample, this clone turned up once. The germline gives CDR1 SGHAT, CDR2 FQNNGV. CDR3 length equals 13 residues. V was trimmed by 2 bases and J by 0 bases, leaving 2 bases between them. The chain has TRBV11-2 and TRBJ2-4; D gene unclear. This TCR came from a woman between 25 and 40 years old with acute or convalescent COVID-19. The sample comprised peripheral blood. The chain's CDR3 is CASSLLAKNIQYF. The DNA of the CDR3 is TGTGCCAGCAGCTTACTAGCCAAAAACATTCAGTACTTC.